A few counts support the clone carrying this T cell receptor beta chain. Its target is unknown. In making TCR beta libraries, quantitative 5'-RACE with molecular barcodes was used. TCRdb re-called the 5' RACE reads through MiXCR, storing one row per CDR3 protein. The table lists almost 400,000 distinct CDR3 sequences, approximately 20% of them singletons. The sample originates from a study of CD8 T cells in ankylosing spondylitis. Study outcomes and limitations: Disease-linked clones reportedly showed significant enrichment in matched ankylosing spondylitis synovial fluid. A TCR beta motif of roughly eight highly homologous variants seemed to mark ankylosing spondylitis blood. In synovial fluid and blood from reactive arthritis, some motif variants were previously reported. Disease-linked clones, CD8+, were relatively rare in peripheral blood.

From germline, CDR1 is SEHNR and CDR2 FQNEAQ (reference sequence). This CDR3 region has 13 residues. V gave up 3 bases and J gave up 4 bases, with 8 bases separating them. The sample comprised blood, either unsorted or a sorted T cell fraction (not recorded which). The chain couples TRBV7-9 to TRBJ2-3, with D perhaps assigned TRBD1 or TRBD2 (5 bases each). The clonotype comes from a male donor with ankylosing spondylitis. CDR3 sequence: CASSFSGPDTQYF. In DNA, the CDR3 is TGTGCCAGCAGCTTCTCGGGGCCAGATACGCAGTATTTT.